This TCR beta chain came from a study of technical replicates of blood from a few donors. Data came from immunoSEQ multiplex PCR; TCRdb stores just in-frame clones and leaves some out. The table records under 95,000 clones, 95% to 98% of them present only once. The CDR3 is 16 residues long. Germline values: CDR1 WSHSY, CDR2 SAAADI. Trimming at V came to 0 bases and at J to 3 bases, leaving 6 bases not matched to a gene. This chain joins TRBV10-2 and TRBJ1-1; TRBD1 matches 8 bases. The TCR comes from a human donor in good health. Sequencing was done on a sample of T cells isolated from PBMCs. The CDR3 coding sequence is TGCGCCAGCAGTGAGTCCCCAGGGGGCTGGGACACTGAAGCTTTCTTT. Translation gives CASSESPGGWDTEAFF.